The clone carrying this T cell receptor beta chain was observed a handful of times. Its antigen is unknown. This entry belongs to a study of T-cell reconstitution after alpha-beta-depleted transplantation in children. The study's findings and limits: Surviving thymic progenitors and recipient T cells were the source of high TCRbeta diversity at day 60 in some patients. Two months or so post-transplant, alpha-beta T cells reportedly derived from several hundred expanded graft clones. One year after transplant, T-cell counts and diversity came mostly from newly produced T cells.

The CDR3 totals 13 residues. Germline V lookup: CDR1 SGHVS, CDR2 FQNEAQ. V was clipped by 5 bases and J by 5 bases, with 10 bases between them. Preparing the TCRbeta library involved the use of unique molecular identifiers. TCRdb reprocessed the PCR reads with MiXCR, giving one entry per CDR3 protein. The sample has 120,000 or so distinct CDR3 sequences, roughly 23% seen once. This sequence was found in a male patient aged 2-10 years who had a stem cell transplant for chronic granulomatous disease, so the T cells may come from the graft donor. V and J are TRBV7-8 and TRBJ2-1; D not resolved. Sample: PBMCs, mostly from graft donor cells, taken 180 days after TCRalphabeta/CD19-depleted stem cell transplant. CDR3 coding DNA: TGTGCCAGCAGCAGTACACATAACAATGAGCAGTTCTTC. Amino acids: CASSSTHNNEQFF.